A selection of T cell receptor beta chains follows, all from one sample in a study of T-cell memory formation after mild COVID-19. MiXCR, run by TCRdb on the 5' RACE reads, gives a single entry per CDR3 protein. The table records some 450,000 distinct CDR3 sequences, around 19% of them present only once. Sequenced material: PBMCs or a T cell subset sorted from them (not recorded which). These receptors all stem from an adult woman who had mild COVID-19 (a few samples of this study predate the infection). Cell type and time point are not known. Each CDR3 is given without its conserved first and last residue.

TRBJ2-1	TRBV24-1	ATSPGTGSSYNEQF
TRBJ1-5	TRBV20-1	SARRVNQPQH
TRBJ2-1	TRBV4-2	ASSPGLANEQF
TRBJ1-2	TRBV7-3	ASSLSAGSVDGYT
TRBJ1-1	TRBV20-1	SAYMVGNTEAF
TRBJ2-3	TRBV29-1	SVVAGWDTQY
TRBJ2-7	TRBV3-1	ASSPMRSSYEQY
TRBJ2-1	TRBV13	ASSRPSGDDNEQF
TRBJ2-2	TRBV11-2	ASSRTRSNTGELF
TRBJ2-7	TRBV5-6	ASSSWTTDYEQY
TRBJ2-5	TRBV7-9	ASSGLGQGKETQY